A single sample gave rise to the 5 T cell receptor beta chains below, sequenced in a study of T cells in Graves' hyperthyroidism and ophthalmopathy. TCR beta CDR3 regions were amplified from RNA. First-round RT-PCR of the TCR CDR3 relied on the HTBI primer set. TCRdb re-called the multiplex PCR reads through MiXCR, storing one row per CDR3 protein. The repertoire holds 600,000 or so distinct CDR3 sequences, with around 15% as singletons. What was sequenced was blood. These receptors were collected from a woman in her 30s with Graves' hyperthyroidism.

This clonotype was found a few times. The chain joins TRBV11-3 to TRBJ1-3; a possible D gene is TRBD1 (5 bases). CDR1 SGHNT and CDR2 YENEEA come from the germline V gene. With 3 bases removed from V and 0 bases from J, the gap between germline ends came to 21 bases. CDR3 length: 19 amino acids. The chain's CDR3 is CASSFLPQGNFSSGNTIYF. The CDR3 DNA follows: TGTGCCAGCAGCTTCCTGCCTCAGGGAAACTTCAGCTCTGGAAACACCATATATTTT.

This chain links TRBV5-6 with TRBJ2-1; possible D gene TRBD2, 7 bases. V lost 2 bases and J lost 5, with 17 bases in between. CDR1 and CDR2 from the germline V gene are SGHDT and YYEEEE. The CDR3 covers 16 residues. CDR3 DNA: TGTGCCAGCAGCTTCAGGGGAGGGAATTTGGACAATGAGCAGTTCTTC. Its protein is CASSFRGGNLDNEQFF.

The table lists this clonotype with a few counts. V is TRBV19 and J is TRBJ1-6; TRBD1 agrees at 11 bases. This CDR3 has 17 amino acids. The germline V gene encodes CDR1 LNHDA and CDR2 SQIVND (reference sequence). J gave up 5 bases and V 7 bases, and 10 bases lay outside the gene matches. The DNA for the CDR3 is TGTGCCAGTACCAATATCAGGACAGGGGGCAATAATTCACCCCTCCACTTT. Translated, it gives CASTNIRTGGNNSPLHF. Together with reference TRBV19 and TRBJ1-6, the CDR3 gives the full variable domain: DGGITQSPKYLFRKEGQNVTLSCEQNLNHDAMYWYRQDPGQGLRLIYYSQIVNDFQKGDIAEGYSVSREKKESFPLTVTSAQKNPTAFYLCASTNIRTGGNNSPLHFGNGTRLTVT.

This clonotype was counted many times. CDR3 protein: CASSPTGTGFYEQYF. The CDR3 DNA follows: TGTGCCAGCAGTCCTACCGGGACAGGGTTTTACGAGCAGTACTTC. The V call is TRBV27, the J call TRBJ2-7, with TRBD1 matching 9 bases. From germline, CDR1 is MNHEY and CDR2 SMNVEV (reference sequence). The CDR3 is 15 amino acids. V lost 5 bases to trimming and J lost 4 bases; unmatched junction nucleotides: 9.

This chain links TRBV11-3 with TRBJ2-2; D is ambiguous. CDR1 is SGHNT and CDR2 is YENEEA in the germline V gene. V was pared by 3 bases and J by 7 bases, with 12 bases between. CDR3 size: 14 residues. The CDR3 is CASSFYSRGGELFF. The CDR3, as DNA: TGTGCCAGCAGCTTCTATTCACGCGGCGGGGAGCTGTTTTTT.